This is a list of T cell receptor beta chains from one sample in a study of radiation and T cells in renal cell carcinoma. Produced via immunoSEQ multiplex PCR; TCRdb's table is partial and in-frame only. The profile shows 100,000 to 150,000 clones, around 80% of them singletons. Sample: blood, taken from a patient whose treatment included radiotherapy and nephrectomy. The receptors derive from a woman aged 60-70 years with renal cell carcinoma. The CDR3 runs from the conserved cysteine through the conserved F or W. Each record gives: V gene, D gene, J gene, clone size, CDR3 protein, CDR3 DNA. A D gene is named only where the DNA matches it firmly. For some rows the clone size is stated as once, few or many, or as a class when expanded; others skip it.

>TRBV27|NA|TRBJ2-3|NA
CASSYPSVRYF
TGTGCCAGCAGTTACCCCTCGGTTCGGTATTTT
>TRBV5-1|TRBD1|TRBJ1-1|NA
CASSPRTGFTEAFF
TGCGCCAGCAGCCCCCGGACAGGATTCACTGAAGCTTTCTTT
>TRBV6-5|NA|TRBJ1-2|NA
CASRDDNYGYTF
TGTGCCAGCAGGGACGACAACTATGGCTACACCTTC
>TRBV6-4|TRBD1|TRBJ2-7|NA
CASNNRGYEQYF
TGTGCCAGCAATAACAGGGGTTACGAGCAGTACTTC
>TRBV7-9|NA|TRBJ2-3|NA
CASSLGATDTQYF
TGTGCCAGCAGCTTAGGGGCCACAGATACGCAGTATTTT
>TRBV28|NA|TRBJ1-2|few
CASTYGGRSNYGYTF
TGTGCCAGCACCTACGGAGGAAGATCTAACTATGGCTACACCTTC
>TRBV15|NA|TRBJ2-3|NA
CATSREGLGTQYF
TGTGCCACCAGCAGAGAGGGGTTGGGTACGCAGTATTTT
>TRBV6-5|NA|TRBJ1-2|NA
CASSYSRGAGGYTF
TGTGCCAGCAGTTACTCGAGGGGCGCGGGGGGCTACACCTTC
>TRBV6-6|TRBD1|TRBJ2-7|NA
CASSTTGTAAYEQYF
TGTGCCAGCAGTACAACCGGGACAGCAGCCTACGAGCAGTACTTC
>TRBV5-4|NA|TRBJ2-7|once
CASSPQNRFYEQYF
TGTGCCAGCAGCCCCCAGAACCGATTCTACGAGCAGTACTTC
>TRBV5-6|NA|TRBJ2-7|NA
CASSADEFYEQYF
TGTGCCAGCAGCGCGGACGAGTTCTACGAGCAGTACTTC